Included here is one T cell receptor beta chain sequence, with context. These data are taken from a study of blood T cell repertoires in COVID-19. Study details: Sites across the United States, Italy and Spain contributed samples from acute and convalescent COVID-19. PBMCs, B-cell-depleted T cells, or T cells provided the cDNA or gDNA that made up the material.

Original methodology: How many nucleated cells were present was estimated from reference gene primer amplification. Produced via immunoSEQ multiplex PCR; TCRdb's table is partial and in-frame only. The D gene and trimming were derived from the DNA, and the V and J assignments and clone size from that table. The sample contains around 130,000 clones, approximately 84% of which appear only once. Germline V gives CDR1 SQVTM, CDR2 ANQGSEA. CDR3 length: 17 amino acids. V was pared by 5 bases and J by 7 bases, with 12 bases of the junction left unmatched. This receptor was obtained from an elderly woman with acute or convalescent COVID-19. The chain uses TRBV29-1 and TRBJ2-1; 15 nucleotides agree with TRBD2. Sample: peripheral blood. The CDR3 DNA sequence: TGCAGCGTTCGTGGGACTAGCGGGAGGTTAGCGGAGAATGAGCAGTTCTTC. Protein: CSVRGTSGRLAENEQFF.